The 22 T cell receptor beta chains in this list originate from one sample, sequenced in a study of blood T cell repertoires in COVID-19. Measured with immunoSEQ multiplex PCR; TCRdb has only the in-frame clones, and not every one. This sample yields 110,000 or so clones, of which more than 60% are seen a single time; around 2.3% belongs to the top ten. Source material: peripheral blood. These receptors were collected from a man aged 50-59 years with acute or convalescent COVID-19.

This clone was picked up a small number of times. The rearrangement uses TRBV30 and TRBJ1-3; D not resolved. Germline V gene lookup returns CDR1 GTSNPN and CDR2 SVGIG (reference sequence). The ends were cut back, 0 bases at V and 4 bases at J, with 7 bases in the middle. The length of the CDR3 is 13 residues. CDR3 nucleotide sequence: TGTGCCTGGAGTGTCGAGGTGGGAAACACCATATATTTT. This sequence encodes CAWSVEVGNTIYF.

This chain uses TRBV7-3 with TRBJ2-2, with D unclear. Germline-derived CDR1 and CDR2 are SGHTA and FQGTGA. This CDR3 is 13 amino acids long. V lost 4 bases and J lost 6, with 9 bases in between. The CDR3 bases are TGTGCCAGCAGCTCCCCCCAGGCCGGGGAGCTGTTTTTT. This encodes CASSSPQAGELFF.

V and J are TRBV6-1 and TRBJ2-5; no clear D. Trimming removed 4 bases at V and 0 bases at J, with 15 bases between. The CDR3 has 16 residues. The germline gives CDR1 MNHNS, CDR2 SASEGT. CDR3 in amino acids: CASSAQRNTYQETQYF. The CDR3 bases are TGTGCCAGCAGTGCCCAGCGAAACACGTACCAAGAGACCCAGTACTTC.

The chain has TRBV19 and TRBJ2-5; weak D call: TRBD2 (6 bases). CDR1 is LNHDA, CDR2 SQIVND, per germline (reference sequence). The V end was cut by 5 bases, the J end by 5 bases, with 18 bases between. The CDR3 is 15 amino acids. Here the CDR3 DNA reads TGTGCCAGTAGTTCATCAGTGGCGGGAAGTGAGACCCAGTACTTC. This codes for CASSSSVAGSETQYF.

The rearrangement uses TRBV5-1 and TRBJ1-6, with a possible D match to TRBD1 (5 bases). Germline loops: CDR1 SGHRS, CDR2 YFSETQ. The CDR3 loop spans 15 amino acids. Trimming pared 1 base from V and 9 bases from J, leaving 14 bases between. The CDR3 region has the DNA TGCGCCAGCAGCTTGTGGGGGGGGACTTCTTCACCCCTCCACTTT. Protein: CASSLWGGTSSPLHF. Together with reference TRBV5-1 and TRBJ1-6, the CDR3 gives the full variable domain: KAGVTQTPRYLIKTRGQQVTLSCSPISGHRSVSWYQQTPGQGLQFLFEYFSETQRNKGNFPGRFSGRQFSNSRSEMNVSTLELGDSALYLCASSLWGGTSSPLHFGNGTRLTVT.

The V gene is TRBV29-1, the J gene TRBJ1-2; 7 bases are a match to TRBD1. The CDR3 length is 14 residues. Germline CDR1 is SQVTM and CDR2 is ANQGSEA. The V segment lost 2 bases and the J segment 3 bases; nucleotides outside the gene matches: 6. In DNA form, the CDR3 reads TGCAGCGTTGAAACAGGGGACGGGTACTATGGCTACACCTTC. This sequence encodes CSVETGDGYYGYTF.

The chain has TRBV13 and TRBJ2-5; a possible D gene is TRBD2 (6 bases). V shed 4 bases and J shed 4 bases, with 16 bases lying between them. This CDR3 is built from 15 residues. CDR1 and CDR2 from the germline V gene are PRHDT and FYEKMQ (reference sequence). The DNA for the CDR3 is TGTGCCAGCAGCTCCTCCCCGGGGGTCGGAGAGACCCAGTACTTC. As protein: CASSSSPGVGETQYF.

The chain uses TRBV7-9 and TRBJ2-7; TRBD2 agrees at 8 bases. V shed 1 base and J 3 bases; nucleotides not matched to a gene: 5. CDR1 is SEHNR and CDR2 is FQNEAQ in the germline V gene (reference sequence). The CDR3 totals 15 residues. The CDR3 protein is CASSLGSGVDYEQYF. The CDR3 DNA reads TGTGCCAGCAGCTTAGGTAGCGGGGTTGACTACGAGCAGTACTTC.

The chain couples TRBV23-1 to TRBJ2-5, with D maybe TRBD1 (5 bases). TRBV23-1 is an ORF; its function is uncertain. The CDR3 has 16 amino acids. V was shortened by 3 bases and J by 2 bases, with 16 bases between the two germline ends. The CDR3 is CASSQLRDLGQETQYF. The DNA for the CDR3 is TGCGCCAGCAGTCAGCTCAGGGATTTGGGACAAGAGACCCAGTACTTC.

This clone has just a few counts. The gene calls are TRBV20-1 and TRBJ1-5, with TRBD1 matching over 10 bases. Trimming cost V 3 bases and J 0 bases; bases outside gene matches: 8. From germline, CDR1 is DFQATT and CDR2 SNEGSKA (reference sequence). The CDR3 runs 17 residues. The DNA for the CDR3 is TGCAGTGCTAGTACCGGGACAGGGGTGGGTAGCAATCAGCCCCAGCATTTT. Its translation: CSASTGTGVGSNQPQHF.

CDR3 amino acids: CASSVRGRGGETQYF. The DNA for the CDR3 is TGTGCCAGCAGCGTACGGGGGAGGGGTGGGGAGACCCAGTACTTC. The chain joins TRBV9 to TRBJ2-5; the match to TRBD2 covers 7 bases. From germline, CDR1 is SGDLS and CDR2 YYNGEE. The CDR3 has 15 amino acids. With V trimmed by 1 base and J by 5 bases, 8 bases remained unmatched.

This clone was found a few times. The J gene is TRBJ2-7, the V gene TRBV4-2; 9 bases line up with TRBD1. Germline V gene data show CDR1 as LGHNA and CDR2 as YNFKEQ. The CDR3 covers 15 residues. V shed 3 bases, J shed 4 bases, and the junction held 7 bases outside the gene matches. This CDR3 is CASSHGTGLEYEQYF. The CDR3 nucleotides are TGTGCCAGCAGCCACGGGACAGGGTTAGAGTACGAGCAGTACTTC.

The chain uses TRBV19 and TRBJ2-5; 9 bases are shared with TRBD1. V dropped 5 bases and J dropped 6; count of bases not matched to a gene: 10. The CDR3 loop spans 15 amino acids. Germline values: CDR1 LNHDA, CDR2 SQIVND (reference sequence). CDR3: CASSALTGGAKTQYF. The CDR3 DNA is TGTGCCAGTAGTGCGCTAACAGGGGGCGCGAAGACCCAGTACTTC.

Written as DNA, the CDR3 is TGTGCCACCAGTGCCAACGACAGGGGAGGGCAAGAGACCCAGTACTTC. This encodes CATSANDRGGQETQYF. The V call is TRBV24-1, the J call TRBJ2-5; D may be TRBD1 (8 bases). The CDR3 is 16 amino acids. The germline gives CDR1 KGHDR, CDR2 SFDVKD. The V and J ends lost 5 bases and 2 bases respectively, with 17 bases between them.

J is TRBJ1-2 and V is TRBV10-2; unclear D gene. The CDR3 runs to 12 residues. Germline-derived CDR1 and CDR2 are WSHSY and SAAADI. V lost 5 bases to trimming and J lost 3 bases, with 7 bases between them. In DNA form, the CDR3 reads TGCGCCAGCAGTATTACGGACTATGGCTACACCTTC. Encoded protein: CASSITDYGYTF.

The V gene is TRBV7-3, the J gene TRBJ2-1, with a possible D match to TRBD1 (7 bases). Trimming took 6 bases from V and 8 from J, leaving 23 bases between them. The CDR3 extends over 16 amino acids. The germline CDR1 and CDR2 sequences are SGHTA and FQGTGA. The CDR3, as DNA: TGTGCCAGCAGTCTCGCCGGAGACAGGGAGGTTGATGAGCAGTTCTTC. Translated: CASSLAGDREVDEQFF.

CDR3 DNA: TGCGCCAGCAGCTTGAGACTAGCGGGAGGGAGCTCCTACAATGAGCAGTTCTTC. It codes for CASSLRLAGGSSYNEQFF. The chain couples TRBV5-1 to TRBJ2-1, with 14 bases that match TRBD2. V lost 1 base, J lost 0 bases, and 3 bases stayed unmatched. Germline assignment: CDR1 SGHRS and CDR2 YFSETQ. The CDR3 runs to 18 residues.

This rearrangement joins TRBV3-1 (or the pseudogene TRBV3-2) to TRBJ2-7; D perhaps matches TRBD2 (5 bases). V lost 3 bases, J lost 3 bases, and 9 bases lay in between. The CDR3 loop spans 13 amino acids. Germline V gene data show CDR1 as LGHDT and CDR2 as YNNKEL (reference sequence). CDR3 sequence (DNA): TGTGCCAGCAGCCACGAGGGAATCTACGAGCAGTACTTC. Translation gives CASSHEGIYEQYF.

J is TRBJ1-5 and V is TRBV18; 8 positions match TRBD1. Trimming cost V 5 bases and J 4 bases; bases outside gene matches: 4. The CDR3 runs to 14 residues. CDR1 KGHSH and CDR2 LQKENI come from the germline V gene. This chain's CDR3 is CASSTDRGNQPQHF. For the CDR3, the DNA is TGTGCCAGCTCAACTGACAGGGGAAATCAGCCCCAGCATTTT.

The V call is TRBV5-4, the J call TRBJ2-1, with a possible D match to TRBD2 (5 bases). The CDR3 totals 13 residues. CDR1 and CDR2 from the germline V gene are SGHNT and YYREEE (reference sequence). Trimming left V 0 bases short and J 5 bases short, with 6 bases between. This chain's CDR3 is CASSLVGDNEQFF. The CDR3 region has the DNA TGTGCCAGCAGCTTGGTCGGGGACAATGAGCAGTTCTTC.

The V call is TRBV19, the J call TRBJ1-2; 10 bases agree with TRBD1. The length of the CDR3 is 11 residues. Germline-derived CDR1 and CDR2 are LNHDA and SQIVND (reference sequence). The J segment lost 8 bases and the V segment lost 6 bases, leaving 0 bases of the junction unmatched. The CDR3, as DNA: TGTGCCAGTAGGACAGGGGGCGGCTACACCTTC. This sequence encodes CASRTGGGYTF.

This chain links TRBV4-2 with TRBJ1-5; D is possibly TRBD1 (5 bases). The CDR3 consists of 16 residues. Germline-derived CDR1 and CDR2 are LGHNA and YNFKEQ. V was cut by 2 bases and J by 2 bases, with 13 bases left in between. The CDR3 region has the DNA TGTGCCAGCAGCCAATACGGCAGGGTAGGCAATCAGCCCCAGCATTTT. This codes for CASSQYGRVGNQPQHF.